This TCR beta chain was sequenced during a study of blood T cell repertoires in COVID-19. At the level of the study: The analysed material was cDNA or gDNA that came from T cells, B-cell-depleted T cells, or PBMCs.

Trimming took off 6 bases at V and 7 bases at J, with 9 bases between the two ends. This CDR3 region has 12 residues. The data were produced by immunoSEQ multiplex PCR, yet TCRdb's version contains in-frame clones alone and is incomplete. The data contain 140,000 to 150,000 clones, around 80% of them singletons. The sequencing input was peripheral blood. This TCR was sampled from a man in his 60s with acute or convalescent COVID-19. The V gene is TRBV12-3 or TRBV12-4, the J gene TRBJ2-2; D is perhaps TRBD2 (5 bases). The CDR3 sequence is CASRQGGGELFF. The CDR3 bases are TGTGCCAGCAGGCAAGGAGGCGGGGAGCTGTTTTTT.